This T cell receptor (beta chain) was captured in a study of cytomegalovirus exposure and HLA in healthy donors. The germline gives CDR1 MNHNS, CDR2 SASEGT. The CDR3 runs to 11 residues. V was clipped by 6 bases and J by 12 bases, with 14 bases between them. Primers: 60 Vbeta forward and 13 Jbeta reverse. Generated by immunoSEQ multiplex PCR, the TCRdb table keeps only in-frame clones and is missing some. Of 160,000 or so clones in the sample, roughly 85% were seen once. The chain uses TRBV6-1 and TRBJ1-1, with a tentative D call TRBD1 (6 bases). Sequencing input: PBMCs. The TCR was taken from a male donor in good health and CMV-seropositive. The CDR3 loop is CASREQGCSFF. CDR3 in DNA: TGTGCCAGCAGAGAACAGGGCTGTTCTTTCTTT.